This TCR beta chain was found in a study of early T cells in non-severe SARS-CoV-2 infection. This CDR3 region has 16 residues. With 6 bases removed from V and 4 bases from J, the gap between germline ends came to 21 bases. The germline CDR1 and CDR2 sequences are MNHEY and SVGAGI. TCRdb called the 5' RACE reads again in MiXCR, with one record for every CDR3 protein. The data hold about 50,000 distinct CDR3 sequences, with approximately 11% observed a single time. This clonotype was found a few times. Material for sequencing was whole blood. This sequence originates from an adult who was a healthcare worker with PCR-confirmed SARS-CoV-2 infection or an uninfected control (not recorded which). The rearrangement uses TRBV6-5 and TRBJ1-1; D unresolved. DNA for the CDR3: TGTGCCAGCAGGTTGGGTACTAGGCTCCAAGGCACTGAAGCTTTCTTT. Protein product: CASRLGTRLQGTEAFF.